Reported below is one TCR beta chain. This clone's antigen is unknown. Qualities for individual bases were not recorded, and no much larger clone is one base off. For sequencing, an Illumina NovaSeq 6000 was employed. TCRalpha and TCRbeta cDNA libraries were built by 5'RACE with constant-segment primers, adding sample barcodes and unique molecular identifiers. Trizol reagent was used to extract RNA from every sample. The libraries were amplified in two PCR steps, and the second step added a second sample barcode and Illumina TruSeq adapters. Libraries were sequenced on an Illumina NovaSeq with 2 x 150 bp paired-end reads. Per the original workflow: Demultiplexing of reads and collapsing into UMI-guided consensus sequences were performed with migec v1.2.7. Using mixcr v2.1.11, the UMI consensuses were aligned to TRA and TRB V and J templates and assembled into clonotypes. A clonotype was counted as expanded or contracted only if both edgeR and NoisET called the change significant, with noise models trained on biological replicates. For edgeR calls, a false discovery rate-adjusted p below 0.01 and a log2 fold-change threshold of 1 were applied. As an exploratory analysis of dynamics, max-normalized trajectories of the 1000 most abundant clonotypes were examined with PCA combined with hierarchical clustering. Separately sequenced CD4+ and CD8+ repertoires were used to assign the CD4 or CD8 phenotype of responding clones. The public reads were quality trimmed at Q25 with fastp and then assembled into clones with MiXCR by TCRdb, keeping productive beta chains. Rows merge per CDR3 protein into single entries with the most common DNA and genes. TCRdb, not the original authors, processed these V and J calls. For this sample there are about 620,000 distinct CDR3 sequences; 18% appear just once. About 12% of the sample belongs to the ten largest clones.

PBMCs were isolated by Ficoll-Paque density gradient centrifugation. There are 15 amino acids in the CDR3, from cysteine to phenylalanine inclusive. Solely the CDR3 DNA is kept, with 45 bases framed from the first base. CDR1 and CDR2 are read off the germline V gene (reference sequence) as LNHDA and SQIVND. Trimming at the junction amounts to 7 bases on V and 5 bases on J, and the germline ends lie 17 bases apart. The sample is drawn from a study of T-cell memory formation after mild COVID-19 (dated by TCRdb to the early 2020s). Notes on the research overall: TCR sequence clusters from the two donors were largely donor specific. Two young, previously healthy adult volunteers, one female and one male, were included in the cohort. In a couple of donors, T-cell clones that expanded and contracted after mild COVID-19 were tracked by sequencing TCRalpha and TCRbeta repertoires over time. Results and caveats for the whole study, not just this receptor: Some responding clones were found in pre-infection memory, which suggests that pre-existing cross-reactive memory T cells took part in the SARS-CoV-2 response. SARS-CoV-2 specificity of the second-wave clones peaking on day 37 was not confirmed. Contracting CD4+ clones were located mainly in the CM and EM memory subsets, whereas CD8+ clones were found to be enriched in EMRA. Clones contracting from day 15 to 85 had balanced CD4/CD8 phenotypes, while a second wave expanding from day 15 to 37 was biased towards CD4+. Only a couple of mild cases were covered by the study, and larger cohorts that include severe cases with pre-infection samples were considered necessary.

Recombination connected TRBV19 to TRBJ2-2; D gene: possibly TRBD2, on 7 matching bases. Sequenced material: PBMCs or a T cell subset sorted from them (not recorded which). The sequence was collected from an adult woman who had mild COVID-19 (a few samples of this study predate the infection). The sample titles of this study are shuffled in the database, so cell type and time point are left out; the donor was told from shared clones. The DNA is TGTGCCAGTACTAGGGGGGGAGGGCCGACCGGGGAGCTGTTTTTT. This codes for CASTRGGGPTGELFF.